What follows describes a single TCR beta chain. These data are taken from a study of blood T cell repertoires in COVID-19. The wider study: The study drew acute and convalescent COVID-19 samples from the United States, Italy and Spain. Sources were T cells, B-cell-depleted T cells, or PBMCs; the material itself was cDNA or gDNA.

The CDR3 length is 17 residues. CDR1 and CDR2 from the germline V gene are MGHRA and YSYEKL. V dropped 3 bases and J dropped 0; count of bases not matched to a gene: 6. Original analysis: Reference gene primer amplification gave nucleated cell count estimates. Only in-frame clones appear in the TCRdb table, and some are missing; sequencing was by immunoSEQ multiplex PCR. V and J calls plus clone size are reproduced from that table; the DNA served to infer D and trimming. The repertoire has about 250,000 clones, about nine tenths of them found once; the top ten carry 1.5% to 2%. Participants reported their clinical history, and cohort assignment relied on those reports.

This TCR came from a middle-aged man who had recovered from COVID-19. V usage is TRBV4-1 and J usage is TRBJ1-4; TRBD1 matches 8 bases. The sample comprised PBMCs or T cells enriched from blood (not recorded which). This chain's CDR3 is CASSHGGQAATNEKLFF. The CDR3 DNA reads as TGCGCCAGCAGCCATGGGGGACAGGCCGCAACTAATGAAAAACTGTTTTTT.